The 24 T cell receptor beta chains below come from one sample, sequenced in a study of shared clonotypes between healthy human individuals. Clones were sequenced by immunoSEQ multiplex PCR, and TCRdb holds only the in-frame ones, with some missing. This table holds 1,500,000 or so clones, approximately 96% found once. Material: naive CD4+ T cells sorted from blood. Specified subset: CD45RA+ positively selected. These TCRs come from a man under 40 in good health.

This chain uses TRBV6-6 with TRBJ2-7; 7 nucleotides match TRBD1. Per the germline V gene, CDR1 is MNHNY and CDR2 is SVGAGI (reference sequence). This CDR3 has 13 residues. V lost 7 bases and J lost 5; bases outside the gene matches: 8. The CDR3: CASNIRTGHEQYF. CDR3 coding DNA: TGTGCCAGCAACATCCGGACAGGCCACGAGCAGTACTTC.

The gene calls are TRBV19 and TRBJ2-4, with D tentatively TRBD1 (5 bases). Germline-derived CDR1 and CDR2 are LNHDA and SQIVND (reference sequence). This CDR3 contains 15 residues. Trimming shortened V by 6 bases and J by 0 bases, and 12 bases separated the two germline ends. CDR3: CASRTTDLAKNIQYF. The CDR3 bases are TGTGCCAGTAGGACGACAGACTTAGCCAAAAACATTCAGTACTTC.

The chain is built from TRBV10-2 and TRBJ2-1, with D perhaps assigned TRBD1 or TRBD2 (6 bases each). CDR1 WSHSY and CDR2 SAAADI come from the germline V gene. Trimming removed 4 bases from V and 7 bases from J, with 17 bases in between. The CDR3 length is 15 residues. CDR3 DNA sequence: TGCGCCAGCAGTGTAGTGTTTGGAGGGGGGAATGAGCAGTTCTTC. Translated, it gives CASSVVFGGGNEQFF.

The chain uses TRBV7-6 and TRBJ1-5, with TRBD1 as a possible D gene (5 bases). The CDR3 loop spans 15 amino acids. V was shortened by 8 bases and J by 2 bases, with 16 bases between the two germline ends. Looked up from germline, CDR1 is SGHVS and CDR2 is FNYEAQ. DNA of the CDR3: TGTGCCAGCGCACTAAGTGCGGGGGGCAATCAGCCCCAGCATTTT. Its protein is CASALSAGGNQPQHF. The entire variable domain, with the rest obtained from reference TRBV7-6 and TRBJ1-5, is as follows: GAGVSQSPRYKVTKRGQDVALRCDPISGHVSLYWYRQALGQGPEFLTYFNYEAQQDKSGLPNDRFSAERPEGSISTLTIQRTEQRDSAMYRCASALSAGGNQPQHFGDGTRLSIL.

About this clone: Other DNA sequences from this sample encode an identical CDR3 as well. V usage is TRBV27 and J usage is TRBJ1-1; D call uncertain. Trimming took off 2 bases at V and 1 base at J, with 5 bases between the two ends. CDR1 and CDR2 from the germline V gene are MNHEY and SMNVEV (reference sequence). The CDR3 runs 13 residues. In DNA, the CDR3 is TGTGCCAGCAGTTTACGGAGGAACACTGAAGCTTTCTTT. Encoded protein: CASSLRRNTEAFF.

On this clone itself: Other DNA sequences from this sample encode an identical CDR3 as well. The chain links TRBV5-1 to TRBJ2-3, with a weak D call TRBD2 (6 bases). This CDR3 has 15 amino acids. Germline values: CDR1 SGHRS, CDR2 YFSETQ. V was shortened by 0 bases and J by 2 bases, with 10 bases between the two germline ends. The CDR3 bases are TGCGCCAGCAGCTTGGTTCGGGGGATCACAGATACGCAGTATTTT. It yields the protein CASSLVRGITDTQYF.

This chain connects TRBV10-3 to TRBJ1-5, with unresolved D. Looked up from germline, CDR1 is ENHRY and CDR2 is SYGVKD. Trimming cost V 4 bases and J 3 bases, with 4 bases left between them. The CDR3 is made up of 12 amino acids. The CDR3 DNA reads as TGTGCCATCAGTGGCCTCAATCAGCCCCAGCATTTT. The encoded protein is CAISGLNQPQHF.

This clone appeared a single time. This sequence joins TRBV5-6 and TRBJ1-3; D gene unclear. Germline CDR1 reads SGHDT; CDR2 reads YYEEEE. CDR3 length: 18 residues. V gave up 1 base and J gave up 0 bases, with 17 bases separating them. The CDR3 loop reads CASSLPSHPGYSGNTIYF. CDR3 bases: TGTGCCAGCAGCTTGCCATCCCACCCTGGATACTCTGGAAACACCATATATTTT.

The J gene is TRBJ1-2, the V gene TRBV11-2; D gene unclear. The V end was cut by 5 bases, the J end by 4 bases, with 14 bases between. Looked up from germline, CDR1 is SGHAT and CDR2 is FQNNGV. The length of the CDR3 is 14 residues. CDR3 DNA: TGTGCCAGCAGCCCCCGTTTGGAAGGCTATGGCTACACCTTC. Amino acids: CASSPRLEGYGYTF.

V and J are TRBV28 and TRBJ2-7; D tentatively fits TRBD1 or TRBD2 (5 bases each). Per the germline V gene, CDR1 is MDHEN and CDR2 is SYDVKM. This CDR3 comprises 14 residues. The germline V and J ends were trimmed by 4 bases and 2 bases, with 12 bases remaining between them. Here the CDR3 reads CASSWGTAAYEQYF. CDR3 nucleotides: TGTGCCAGCAGTTGGGGGACCGCGGCCTACGAGCAGTACTTC.

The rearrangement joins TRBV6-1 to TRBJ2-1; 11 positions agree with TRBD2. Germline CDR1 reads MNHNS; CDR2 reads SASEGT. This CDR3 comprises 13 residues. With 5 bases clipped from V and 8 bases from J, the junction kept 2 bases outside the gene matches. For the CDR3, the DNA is TGTGCCAGCAGTTCTAGCGGGAGGCATGAGCAGTTCTTC. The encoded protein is CASSSSGRHEQFF.

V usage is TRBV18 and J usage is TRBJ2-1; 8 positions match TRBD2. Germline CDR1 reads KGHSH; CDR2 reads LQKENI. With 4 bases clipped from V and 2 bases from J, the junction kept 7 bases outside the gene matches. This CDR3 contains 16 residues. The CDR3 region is CASSLLTSATYNEQFF. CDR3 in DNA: TGTGCCAGCTCACTCTTGACTAGCGCTACCTACAATGAGCAGTTCTTC.

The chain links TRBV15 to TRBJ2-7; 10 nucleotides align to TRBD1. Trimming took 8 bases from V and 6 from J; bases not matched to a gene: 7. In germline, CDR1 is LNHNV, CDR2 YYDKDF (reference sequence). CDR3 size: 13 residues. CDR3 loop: CATRRDRGVEQYF. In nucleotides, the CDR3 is TGTGCCACCCGCCGGGACAGGGGCGTCGAGCAGTACTTC.

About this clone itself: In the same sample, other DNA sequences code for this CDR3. CDR3 residues: CASSPGLAGGEQFF. Written as DNA, the CDR3 is TGTGCCAGCAGCCCGGGACTAGCGGGAGGCGAGCAGTTCTTC. The rearrangement uses TRBV9 and TRBJ2-1; TRBD2 matches at 15 bases. Germline V CDR1 and CDR2: SGDLS, YYNGEE. V gave up 4 bases and J gave up 10 bases; unmatched junction bases: 3. The CDR3 covers 14 residues. Looking up the rest from reference TRBV9 and TRBJ2-1 gives the full variable domain: DSGVTQTPKHLITATGQRVTLRCSPRSGDLSVYWYQQSLDQGLQFLIQYYNGEERAKGNILERFSAQQFPDLHSELNLSSLELGDSALYFCASSPGLAGGEQFFGPGTRLTVL.

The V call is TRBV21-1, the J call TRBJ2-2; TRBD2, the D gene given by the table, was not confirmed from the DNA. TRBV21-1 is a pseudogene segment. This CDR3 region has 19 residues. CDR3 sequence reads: CASSKERRGTPPNTGELFF. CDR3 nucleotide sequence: TGTGCCAGCAGCAAAGAAAGGAGGGGCACTCCCCCGAACACCGGGGAGCTGTTTTTT.

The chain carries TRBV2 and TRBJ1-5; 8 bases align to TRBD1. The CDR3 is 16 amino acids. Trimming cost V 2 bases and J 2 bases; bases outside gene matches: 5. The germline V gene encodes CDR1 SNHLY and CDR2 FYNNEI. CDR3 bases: TGTGCCAGCAGTGAAACCGGACAGGGCGGCAATCAGCCCCAGCATTTT. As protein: CASSETGQGGNQPQHF.

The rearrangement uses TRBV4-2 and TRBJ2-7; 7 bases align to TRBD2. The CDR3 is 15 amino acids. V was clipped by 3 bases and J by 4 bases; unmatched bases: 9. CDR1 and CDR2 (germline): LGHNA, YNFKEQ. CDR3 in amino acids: CASSHFEREGYEQYF. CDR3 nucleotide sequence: TGTGCCAGCAGCCACTTCGAGCGGGAAGGGTACGAGCAGTACTTC.

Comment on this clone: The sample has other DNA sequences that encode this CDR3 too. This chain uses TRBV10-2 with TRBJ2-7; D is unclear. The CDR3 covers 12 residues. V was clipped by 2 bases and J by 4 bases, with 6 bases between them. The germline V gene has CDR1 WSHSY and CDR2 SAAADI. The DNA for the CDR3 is TGCGCCAGCAGTGAGGCGCGATACGAGCAGTACTTC. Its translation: CASSEARYEQYF.

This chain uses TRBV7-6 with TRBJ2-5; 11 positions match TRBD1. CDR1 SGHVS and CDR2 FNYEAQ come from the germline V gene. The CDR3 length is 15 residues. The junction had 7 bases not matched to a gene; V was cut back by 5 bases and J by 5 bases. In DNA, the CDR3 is TGTGCCAGCAGCCTGGGACAGGGGGATGGTGAGACCCAGTACTTC. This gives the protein CASSLGQGDGETQYF.

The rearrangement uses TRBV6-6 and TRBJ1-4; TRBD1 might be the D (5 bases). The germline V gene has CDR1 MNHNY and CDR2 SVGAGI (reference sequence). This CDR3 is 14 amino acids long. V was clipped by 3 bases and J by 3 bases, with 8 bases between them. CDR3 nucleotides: TGTGCCAGCAGTTATGACAGCTCTAATGAAAAACTGTTTTTT. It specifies CASSYDSSNEKLFF.

CDR3 DNA: TGTGCCACCAGCAGAGGACTTCCAGAGACCCAGTACTTC. It codes for CATSRGLPETQYF. The V and J genes are TRBV15 and TRBJ2-5; D is ambiguous. Germline CDR1 and CDR2: LNHNV and YYDKDF (reference sequence). Trimming shortened V by 1 base and J by 4 bases, and 7 bases separated the two germline ends. The CDR3 has 13 amino acids.

The CDR3: CASSLVWREYEQFF. CDR3 coding DNA: TGTGCCAGCAGCTTAGTTTGGCGGGAGTATGAGCAGTTCTTC. V and J are TRBV11-2 and TRBJ2-1; 7 nucleotides align to TRBD2. V gave up 1 base and J gave up 8 bases; unmatched junction bases: 5. CDR3 length: 14 residues. CDR1 and CDR2 from the germline V gene are SGHAT and FQNNGV.

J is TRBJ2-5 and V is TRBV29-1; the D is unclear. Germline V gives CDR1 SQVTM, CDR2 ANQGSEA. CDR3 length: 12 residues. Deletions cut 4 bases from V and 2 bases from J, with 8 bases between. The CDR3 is CSVVGWQETQYF. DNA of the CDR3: TGCAGCGTTGTGGGGTGGCAAGAGACCCAGTACTTC.

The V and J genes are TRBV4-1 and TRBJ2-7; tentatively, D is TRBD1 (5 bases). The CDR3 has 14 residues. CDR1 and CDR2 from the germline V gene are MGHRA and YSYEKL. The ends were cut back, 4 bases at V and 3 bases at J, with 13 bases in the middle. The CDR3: CASSRGSGNYEQYF. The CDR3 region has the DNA TGCGCCAGCAGCCGAGGATCAGGGAACTACGAGCAGTACTTC.